The TCR beta chain under discussion was sequenced for a study of T cell changes during pregnancy in multiple sclerosis (dated by TCRdb to between 2018 and 2021). With regard to the full study: The study looked at changes in the T cell repertoire across pregnancy in women with multiple sclerosis.

Concerning this clone itself: Its antigen is unknown. No much larger clone is present one base from it, and per-base qualities are unavailable.

Spanning cysteine to phenylalanine, the CDR3 consists of 13 amino acids. Only CDR3 DNA remains: 39 bases, in frame from the first base. V is reduced by 5 bases and J by 5 bases, leaving a spacing of 12 bases between them. CDR1 and CDR2, looked up from the germline V gene, are SGHDN and FVKESK. The library was prepared using the immunoSEQ multiplex PCR assay. TCRdb's version of the immuneACCESS table is confined to in-frame rearrangements and falls short of the full clone set. An unresolved V gene accounts for under half of the shortfall where checked; the remainder is of unknown origin. A total of tens of thousands of clones appear in this sample, around 90% of them only once. The ten largest clones add up to 4% to 5.5% of the sample.

The specimen comprised peripheral blood, sampled in the second trimester of pregnancy. The TCR was taken from a female donor in good health, enrolled as a control in a pregnancy study. Recombination linked TRBV14 to TRBJ1-1; tentative D gene TRBD1, with 5 bases matching. The sequenced DNA: TGTGCCAGCAGCGTAGGGGTTGGGACTGAAGCTTTCTTT. Translated, this gives CASSVGVGTEAFF.